The 6 T cell receptor beta chains below all came from one sample that was sequenced in a study of T cells in narcolepsy. Assay: immunoSEQ multiplex PCR; the TCRdb copy retains only in-frame clones and omits some. The sample has tens of thousands of clones, about 91% seen once. Sequenced material: CD45RA- memory CD4+ T cells from PBMCs. All receptors come from a human donor with narcolepsy.

CDR3 nucleotide sequence: TGTGCCTGGAGTGTAGGCAGCTACAATGAGCAGTTCTTC. This translates into CAWSVGSYNEQFF. The chain joins TRBV30 to TRBJ2-1; D gene uncertain. Germline CDR1 GTSNPN, CDR2 SVGIG (reference sequence). The CDR3 loop spans 13 amino acids. Trimming left V 0 bases short and J 3 bases short, with 6 bases between.

This rearrangement joins TRBV20-1 to TRBJ1-1; the D gene is possibly TRBD1 (6 bases). V gave up 6 bases and J gave up 7 bases, with 12 bases separating them. The CDR3 is 11 residues long. CDR1 and CDR2 (germline): DFQATT, SNEGSKA (reference sequence). The CDR3 spells CSAFRGDEAFF. The CDR3 coding sequence is TGCAGTGCATTTAGGGGGGATGAAGCTTTCTTT.

The V and J genes are TRBV5-1 and TRBJ2-3; the D gene is possibly TRBD1 (6 bases). The CDR3 loop spans 15 amino acids. The germline gives CDR1 SGHRS, CDR2 YFSETQ. Trimming left V 2 bases short and J 6 bases short, with 16 bases between. CDR3 amino acids: CASSLSGASSDTQYF. The CDR3 nucleotides are TGCGCCAGCAGCTTATCAGGGGCGAGTTCGGATACGCAGTATTTT.

The rearrangement joins TRBV9 to TRBJ1-1, with a tentative D call TRBD1 (5 bases). The V and J ends lost 1 base and 0 bases respectively, with 10 bases between them. CDR1 is SGDLS, CDR2 YYNGEE, per germline. There are 15 residues in the CDR3. Here the CDR3 reads CASSVSGGVNTEAFF. CDR3 sequence (DNA): TGTGCCAGCAGCGTATCCGGGGGGGTGAACACTGAAGCTTTCTTT.

This chain uses TRBV18 with TRBJ1-5, with D hard to call. Germline loops: CDR1 KGHSH, CDR2 LQKENI. Trimming pared 1 base from V and 7 bases from J, leaving 8 bases between. The CDR3 length is 13 residues. DNA of the CDR3: TGTGCCAGCTCACCACAGCACTCCCAGCCCCAGCATTTT. Translating gives CASSPQHSQPQHF.

This clone was counted only a few times. V usage is TRBV19 and J usage is TRBJ2-7; no clear D. The V gene lost 6 bases and the J gene lost 0 bases, with 12 bases spanning the gap. This CDR3 is built from 14 residues. Germline loops: CDR1 LNHDA, CDR2 SQIVND (reference sequence). CDR3 in amino acids: CASSPGLSSYEQYF. CDR3 DNA sequence: TGTGCCAGTAGCCCGGGCCTAAGCTCCTACGAGCAGTACTTC.